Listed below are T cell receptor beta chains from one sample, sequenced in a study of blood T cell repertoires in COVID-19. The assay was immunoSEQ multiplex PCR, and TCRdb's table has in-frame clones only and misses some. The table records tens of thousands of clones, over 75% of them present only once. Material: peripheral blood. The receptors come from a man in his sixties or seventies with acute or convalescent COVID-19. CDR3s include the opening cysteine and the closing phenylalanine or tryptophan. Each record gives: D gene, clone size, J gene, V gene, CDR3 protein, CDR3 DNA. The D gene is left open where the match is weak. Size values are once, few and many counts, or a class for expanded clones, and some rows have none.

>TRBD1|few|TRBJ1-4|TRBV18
CASSRLTGESEKLFF
TGTGCCAGCTCACGTCTGACAGGGGAGTCTGAAAAACTGTTTTTT
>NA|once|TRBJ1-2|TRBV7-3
CASSFAGGGYTF
TGTGCCAGCAGCTTTGCCGGGGGTGGCTACACCTTC
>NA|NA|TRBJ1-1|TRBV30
CAWSVSRTEAFF
TGTGCCTGGAGTGTATCGCGGACTGAAGCTTTCTTT
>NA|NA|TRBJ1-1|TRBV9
CASSVSPKGTEAFF
TGTGCCAGCAGCGTAAGCCCCAAGGGGACTGAAGCTTTCTTT
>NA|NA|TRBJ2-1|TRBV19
CASSTIQGFRHEQFF
TGTGCCAGTAGTACCATCCAGGGGTTCCGGCATGAGCAGTTCTTC
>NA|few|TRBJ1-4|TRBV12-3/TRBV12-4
CASGGLRGEKLFF
TGTGCCAGCGGTGGACTTAGGGGGGAAAAACTGTTTTTT
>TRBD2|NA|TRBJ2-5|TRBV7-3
CASSISGGAETQYF
TGTGCCAGCAGCATAAGCGGGGGGGCGGAGACCCAGTACTTC
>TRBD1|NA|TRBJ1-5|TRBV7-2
CASSWAGTGSANQPQHF
TGTGCCAGCAGCTGGGCGGGGACAGGGTCCGCGAATCAGCCCCAGCATTTT
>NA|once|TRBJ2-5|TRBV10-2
CASSENSLRVMTQYF
TGCGCCAGCAGTGAGAACAGTCTCCGAGTAATGACCCAGTACTTC
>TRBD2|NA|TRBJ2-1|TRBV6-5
CASMPGGSYNEQFF
TGTGCCAGCATGCCGGGAGGCTCCTACAATGAGCAGTTCTTC
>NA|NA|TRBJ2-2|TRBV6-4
CASSDSGTAGELFF
TGTGCCAGCAGTGACTCGGGGACTGCCGGGGAGCTGTTTTTT
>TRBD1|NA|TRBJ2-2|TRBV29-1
CSVLGQGANRELFF
TGCAGCGTCCTGGGACAGGGGGCGAACCGGGAGCTGTTTTTT
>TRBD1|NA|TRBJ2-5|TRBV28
CASCSDRVRETQYF
TGTGCCAGCTGCAGTGACAGGGTACGTGAGACCCAGTACTTC
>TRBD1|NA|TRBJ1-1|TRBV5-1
CASSLYTGATTEAFF
TGCGCCAGCAGCCTTTATACAGGGGCGACAACTGAAGCTTTCTTT
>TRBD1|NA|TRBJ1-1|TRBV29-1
CSVEERTGALNTEAFF
TGCAGCGTTGAAGAACGGACAGGTGCCCTGAACACTGAAGCTTTCTTT
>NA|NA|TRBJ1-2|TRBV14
CASSQDVGGYGYTF
TGTGCCAGCAGCCAAGATGTGGGGGGCTATGGCTACACCTTC
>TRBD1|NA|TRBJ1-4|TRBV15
CATSRDGGGQIKLFF
TGTGCCACCAGCAGAGATGGTGGGGGACAGATAAAACTGTTTTTT
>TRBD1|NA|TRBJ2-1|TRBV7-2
CASSLEGGPWNEQFF
TGTGCCAGCAGCTTAGAAGGGGGCCCTTGGAATGAGCAGTTCTTC
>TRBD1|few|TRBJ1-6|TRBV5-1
CASSLVAGGSSPLHF
TGCGCCAGCAGCTTGGTTGCAGGGGGCTCTTCACCCCTCCACTTT
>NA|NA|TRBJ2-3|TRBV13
CASSTPRGLNTDTQYF
TGTGCCAGCAGCACCCCAAGGGGATTAAACACAGATACGCAGTATTTT
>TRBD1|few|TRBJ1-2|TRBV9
CASSPIGQGGGYTF
TGTGCCAGCAGCCCCATAGGACAGGGAGGAGGCTACACCTTC
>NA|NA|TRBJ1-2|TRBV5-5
CASSLARDDRRGYTF
TGTGCCAGCAGCTTGGCTAGGGATGACCGGAGGGGCTACACCTTC
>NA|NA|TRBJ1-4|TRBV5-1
CASSLEMGANEKLFF
TGCGCCAGCAGCTTGGAGATGGGCGCTAATGAAAAACTGTTTTTT
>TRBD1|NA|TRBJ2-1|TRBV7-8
CASSLNILGQGLNEQFF
TGTGCCAGCAGCTTAAATATCTTGGGACAGGGGTTAAATGAGCAGTTCTTC
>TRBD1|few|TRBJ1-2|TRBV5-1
CASSPAGTGTVYGYTF
TGCGCCAGCAGCCCCGCCGGGACAGGGACAGTCTATGGCTACACCTTC
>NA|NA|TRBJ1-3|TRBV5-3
CARSLGRNLERQARSGNTIYF
TGTGCCAGAAGCTTGGGAAGAAATCTCGAGAGACAGGCTCGATCTGGAAACACCATATATTTT
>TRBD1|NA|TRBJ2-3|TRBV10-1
CASSESKKGQGRDTQYF
TGCGCCAGCAGTGAGTCGAAAAAGGGACAGGGAAGAGATACGCAGTATTTT
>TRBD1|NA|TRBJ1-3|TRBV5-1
CASSLVGTGHGNTIYF
TGCGCCAGCAGCTTGGTGGGGACAGGGCATGGAAACACCATATATTTT
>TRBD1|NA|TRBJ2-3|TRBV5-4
CASSLRTGDTDTQYF
TGTGCCAGCAGCTTGAGGACAGGGGACACAGATACGCAGTATTTT
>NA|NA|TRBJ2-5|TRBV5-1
CASSLGPARETQYF
TGCGCCAGCAGCTTGGGTCCGGCGCGGGAGACCCAGTACTTC
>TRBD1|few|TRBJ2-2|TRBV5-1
CASSLGQGAGELFF
TGCGCCAGCAGCTTGGGACAGGGCGCCGGGGAGCTGTTTTTT
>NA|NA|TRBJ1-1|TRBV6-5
CASSPRESTEAFF
TGTGCCAGCAGTCCCCGAGAATCCACTGAAGCTTTCTTT
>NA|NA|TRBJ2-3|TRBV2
CASKRATDTQYF
TGTGCCAGCAAAAGAGCGACAGATACGCAGTATTTT
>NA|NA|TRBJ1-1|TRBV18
CASSPPRGILGTEAFF
TGTGCCAGCTCACCACCTAGAGGGATCTTGGGCACTGAAGCTTTCTTT
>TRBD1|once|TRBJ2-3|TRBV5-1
CASSLDGTGKSDTQYF
TGCGCCAGCAGCTTGGATGGGACAGGGAAATCAGATACGCAGTATTTT
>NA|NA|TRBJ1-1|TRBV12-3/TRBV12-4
CASNGGHDEAFF
TGTGCCAGCAACGGGGGGCATGATGAAGCTTTCTTT
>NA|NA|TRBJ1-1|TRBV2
CASSYRSGNTEAFF
TGTGCCAGCAGTTACCGGAGTGGGAACACTGAAGCTTTCTTT
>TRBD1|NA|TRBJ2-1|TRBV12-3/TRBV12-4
CASSPQGENEQFF
TGTGCCAGCAGTCCGCAGGGGGAGAATGAGCAGTTCTTC
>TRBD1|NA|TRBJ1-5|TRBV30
CAWNPAGQVFNQPQHF
TGTGCCTGGAACCCGGCAGGACAGGTATTCAATCAGCCCCAGCATTTT
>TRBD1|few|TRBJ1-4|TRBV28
CASSFSQGAQGEKLFF
TGTGCCAGCAGTTTCAGCCAGGGGGCGCAGGGTGAAAAACTGTTTTTT
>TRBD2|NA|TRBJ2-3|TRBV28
CASSFPGLTITDTQYF
TGTGCCAGCAGTTTCCCGGGACTAACTATCACAGATACGCAGTATTTT
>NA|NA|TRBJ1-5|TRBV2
CASSEGYRSHQPQHF
TGTGCCAGCAGTGAAGGTTACAGAAGTCATCAGCCCCAGCATTTT
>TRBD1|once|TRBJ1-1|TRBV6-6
CAGQGEVGTEAFF
TGTGCCGGCCAGGGGGAGGTGGGGACTGAAGCTTTCTTT
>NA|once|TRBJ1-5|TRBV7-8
CASSLVSRDQPQHF
TGTGCCAGCAGCTTAGTGAGTAGAGATCAGCCCCAGCATTTT
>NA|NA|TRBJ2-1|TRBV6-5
CASSYSVMANEQFF
TGTGCCAGCAGTTACTCGGTCATGGCCAATGAGCAGTTCTTC
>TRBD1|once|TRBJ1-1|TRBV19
CASSDRAGFAEAFF
TGTGCCAGTAGTGACAGGGCGGGGTTCGCTGAAGCTTTCTTT
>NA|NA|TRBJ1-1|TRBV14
CASSQVQGTFHEAFF
TGTGCCAGCAGCCAAGTACAGGGTACGTTTCATGAAGCTTTCTTT
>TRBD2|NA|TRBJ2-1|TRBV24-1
CATSDLNSGSSHNEQFF
TGTGCCACCAGTGATTTGAATAGCGGGAGTAGTCACAATGAGCAGTTCTTC
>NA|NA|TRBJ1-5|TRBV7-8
CASSYLGRDHQPQHF
TGTGCCAGCAGTTACCTCGGACGGGATCATCAGCCCCAGCATTTT
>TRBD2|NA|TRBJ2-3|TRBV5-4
CASSLGLAGPTDTQYF
TGTGCCAGCAGCTTAGGACTAGCGGGTCCCACAGATACGCAGTATTTT
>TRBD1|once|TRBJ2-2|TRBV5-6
CASSSGTGFHGELFF
TGTGCCAGCAGCTCCGGGACAGGGTTTCACGGGGAGCTGTTTTTT
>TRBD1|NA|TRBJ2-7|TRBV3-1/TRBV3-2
CASSLFDRVYEQYF
TGTGCCAGCAGCCTCTTCGACAGGGTCTACGAGCAGTACTTC
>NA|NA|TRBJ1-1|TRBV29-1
CSVDGLTNTEAFF
TGCAGCGTTGACGGACTCACGAACACTGAAGCTTTCTTT
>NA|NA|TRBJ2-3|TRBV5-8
CASSARSSTDTQYF
TGTGCCAGCAGCGCCCGGTCCAGCACAGATACGCAGTATTTT